One sample yielded the 2 T cell receptor beta chains listed below, sequenced in a study of blood T cell repertoires in COVID-19. Clones were sequenced by immunoSEQ multiplex PCR, and TCRdb holds only the in-frame ones, with some missing. Among some 110,000 clones listed, around 90% were seen once. The sample taken for sequencing was peripheral blood. The receptors stem from a human donor in a cohort sampled during active COVID-19.

The chain combines TRBV5-1 with TRBJ2-3; 9 nucleotides agree with TRBD1. J gave up 4 bases and V 4 bases, and 7 bases lay outside the gene matches. Germline CDR1 and CDR2: SGHRS and YFSETQ. The CDR3 extends over 15 amino acids. CDR3 in amino acids: CASSLRQGEADTQYF. The CDR3 nucleotides are TGCGCCAGCAGCCTAAGACAGGGGGAGGCAGATACGCAGTATTTT.

The CDR3 DNA follows: TGTGCCAGCAGCCCGGGGCTAGCGGGAGTTTCTGAGCAGTTCTTC. Translation: CASSPGLAGVSEQFF. The genes are TRBV11-2 and TRBJ2-1; 10 nucleotides agree with TRBD2. After removal of 5 bases from V and 9 bases from J, the junction contained 10 bases not matched to a gene. In germline, CDR1 is SGHAT, CDR2 FQNNGV. The CDR3 has 15 residues. The whole variable domain, remainder taken from reference TRBV11-2 and TRBJ2-1, is EAGVAQSPRYKIIEKRQSVAFWCNPISGHATLYWYQQILGQGPKLLIQFQNNGVVDDSQLPKDRFSAERLKGVDSTLKIQPAKLEDSAVYLCASSPGLAGVSEQFFGPGTRLTVL.